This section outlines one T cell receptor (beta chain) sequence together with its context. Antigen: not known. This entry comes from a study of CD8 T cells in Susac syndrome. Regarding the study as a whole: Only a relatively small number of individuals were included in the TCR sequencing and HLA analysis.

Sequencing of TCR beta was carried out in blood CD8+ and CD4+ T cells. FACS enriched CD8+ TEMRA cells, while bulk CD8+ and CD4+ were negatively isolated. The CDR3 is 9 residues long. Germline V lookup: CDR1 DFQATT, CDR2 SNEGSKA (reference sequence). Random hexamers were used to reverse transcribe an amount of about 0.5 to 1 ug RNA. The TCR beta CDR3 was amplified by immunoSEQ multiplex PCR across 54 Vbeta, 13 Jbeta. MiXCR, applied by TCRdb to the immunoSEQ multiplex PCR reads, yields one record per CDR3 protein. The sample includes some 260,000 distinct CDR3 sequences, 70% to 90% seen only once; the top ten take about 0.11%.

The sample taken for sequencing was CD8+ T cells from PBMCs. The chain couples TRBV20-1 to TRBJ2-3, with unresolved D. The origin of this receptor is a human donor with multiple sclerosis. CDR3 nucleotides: TGCAGAGCCAAGGATACGCAGTATTTT. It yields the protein CRAKDTQYF.